This T cell receptor (beta chain) was documented in a study of OX40 agonist ivuxolimab in advanced cancers. Background for the entire study: The costimulatory receptor OX40 (CD134) was targeted by ivuxolimab, a fully human IgG2 agonistic monoclonal antibody. The dose-escalation cohort was around 83% male with a mean age of 60 years, ranging from about 20 to 80. Patients were allowed to have had prior anti-PD-1, anti-PD-L1 or anti-CTLA-4 therapy, and 40% of the dose-escalation patients had previously received checkpoint inhibitors. Intravenous ivuxolimab was administered to patients every 2 weeks at six dose levels: 0.01, 0.1, 0.3, 1.5, 3 and 10 mg/kg. The paper describes the monotherapy dose-escalation part (N = 52 patients) of the phase I trial of ivuxolimab. Peripheral TCRbeta sequencing aimed to test whether ivuxolimab altered TCR sequence diversity and caused clonal T-cell expansion. Among the roughly 50 dose-escalation patients, about 19 had hepatocellular carcinoma, approximately 15 melanoma, 9 renal cell carcinoma and 9 head and neck cancer. Partial responses were achieved by three dose-escalation patients, of whom one had hepatocellular carcinoma and two had cutaneous melanoma. General findings and caveats noted by the study authors: At doses of 0.1 to 3.0 mg/kg, clonal expansion of both CD4+ and CD8+ blood T cells was observed from baseline to week 6. In the 0.1-3.0 mg/kg groups, partial responders had among the lowest normalized peripheral clonal expansion, particularly in CD8+ T cells. The antigen specificity of the clonally expanded peripheral T cells was not determined. After ivuxolimab, CD8+ T cells had more expanded clones than CD4+ T cells on average. Low levels of normalized T-cell clonal expansion were also shown by some nonresponding patients.

Patients with autoimmune disease history or receiving systemic immunosuppression were excluded from the trial. Peripheral blood for TCR sequencing was collected from all dose cohorts at baseline, on cycle 4 day 1, and on cycle 7 day 1. The samples were taken from a phase I, first-in-human, multicenter, open-label dose-escalation trial of ivuxolimab. Adults with locally advanced or metastatic head and neck squamous cell, hepatocellular, melanoma or renal cell carcinoma were enrolled in the trial. Before TCR sequencing, CD4+ T cells and CD8+ T cells from peripheral blood were sorted into separate populations. This clone has just one count. There is no known antigen for this receptor. It has no much larger one-base neighbor in the sample; base qualities were not kept. For sequencing of the TCRbeta CDR3 region, genomic DNA was extracted from the sorted cells. The immunoSEQ Assay was used for sequencing of TCRbeta CDR3 regions. Sourced from immuneACCESS, this table was stored by TCRdb with only in-frame sequences that have V and J called. A share of the clones is absent; for the studies checked, an unresolved V gene accounts for under half, and the remainder has no known explanation. Here the sample has 80,000 to 100,000 clones; 85% to 95% occur a single time. The ten most abundant clones make up roughly 0.26% of the sample.

The sequence was obtained from an adult with an advanced solid tumor such as melanoma, head and neck, liver or kidney cancer. Source: CD4+ or CD8+ T cells sorted from blood, taken in a trial of the OX40 agonist ivuxolimab.

Read as DNA, the sequence is TGTGCCAGCGCCGGGAGGGCCGGGGGGCATGGCTACACCTTC. The encoded protein is CASAGRAGGHGYTF. Recombination connected TRBV2 to TRBJ1-2; a weak D assignment points to TRBD1 (6 bases agree). CDR1 and CDR2 (SNHLY, FYNNEI) derive from the germline V gene. The trim is 8 bases for V and 6 bases for J, with a gap of 19 bases between the germline ends. The CDR3 holds 14 amino acids from the cysteine to the phenylalanine. Here the CDR3 DNA is all that survives: 42 bases in frame from base 1. Extended through the reference TRBV2 and TRBJ1-2 proteins, this CDR3 yields the full variable domain: EPEVTQTPSHQVTQMGQEVILRCVPISNHLYFYWYRQILGQKVEFLVSFYNNEISEKSEIFDDQFSVERPDGSNFTLKIRSTKLEDSAMYFCASAGRAGGHGYTFGSGTRLTVV.